This is a list of T cell receptor beta chains from one sample in a study of cytotoxic CD8 clonotypes in ibrutinib-treated CLL. The protocol was immunoSEQ multiplex PCR, while the TCRdb copy is restricted to in-frame clones and leaves out a portion. The repertoire holds roughly 190,000 clones, 72% seen once, with around 15% in the top ten. The sample here was PBMCs, taken after 24 months of ibrutinib treatment. The receptors originated from a human donor with chronic lymphocytic leukemia. Both conserved end residues are part of each CDR3. Fields, in order: V gene, D gene, J gene, CDR3 protein. A D gene is named only where the DNA matches it firmly.

v_call: TRBV7-6; d_call: NA; j_call: TRBJ2-3; cdr3_aa: CASSPLAGTDTQYF
v_call: TRBV7-6; d_call: NA; j_call: TRBJ2-7; cdr3_aa: CASTTPPGEQYF
v_call: TRBV7-2; d_call: TRBD1; j_call: TRBJ2-1; cdr3_aa: CASSLWDSNFGEQFF
v_call: TRBV9; d_call: NA; j_call: TRBJ2-7; cdr3_aa: CASSVFPDLTYEQYF
v_call: TRBV28; d_call: NA; j_call: TRBJ1-1; cdr3_aa: CASRLTVTEAFF
v_call: TRBV10-3; d_call: NA; j_call: TRBJ1-1; cdr3_aa: CAISERQGGNTEAFF
v_call: TRBV7-9; d_call: TRBD2; j_call: TRBJ2-1; cdr3_aa: CASSLVASGKVPYNEQFF
v_call: TRBV6-1; d_call: NA; j_call: TRBJ1-2; cdr3_aa: CASSEVPGPNYGYTF
v_call: TRBV5-1; d_call: TRBD2; j_call: TRBJ2-5; cdr3_aa: CASIGGRGETQYF
v_call: TRBV29-1; d_call: NA; j_call: TRBJ2-7; cdr3_aa: CSVKKTGTPVEQYF
v_call: TRBV5-6; d_call: TRBD1; j_call: TRBJ1-2; cdr3_aa: CASSPGGGRIYGYTF
v_call: TRBV27; d_call: NA; j_call: TRBJ2-2; cdr3_aa: CASSSRLNTGELFF
v_call: TRBV30; d_call: TRBD1; j_call: TRBJ1-2; cdr3_aa: CAWSKSNFGTGANYGYTF
v_call: TRBV10-3; d_call: TRBD2; j_call: TRBJ2-7; cdr3_aa: CAISESGSLAVYEQYF
v_call: TRBV18; d_call: TRBD2; j_call: TRBJ2-3; cdr3_aa: CASSLQRELTDTQYF
v_call: TRBV2; d_call: TRBD1; j_call: TRBJ1-5; cdr3_aa: CASSGTGSNQPQHF
v_call: TRBV11-2; d_call: TRBD2; j_call: TRBJ2-1; cdr3_aa: CASRVWGSGREIEQFF
v_call: TRBV28; d_call: NA; j_call: TRBJ2-1; cdr3_aa: CASSLYSGYNEQFF
v_call: TRBV7-9; d_call: NA; j_call: TRBJ1-1; cdr3_aa: CASSFPGLRSEAFF
v_call: TRBV5-6; d_call: TRBD1; j_call: TRBJ1-1; cdr3_aa: CASSLVGDRVGTEAFF
v_call: TRBV27; d_call: TRBD1; j_call: TRBJ2-7; cdr3_aa: CASRTQGASEQYF
v_call: TRBV7-9; d_call: TRBD2; j_call: TRBJ2-3; cdr3_aa: CASSPRLAEPSTDTQYF
v_call: TRBV19; d_call: TRBD2; j_call: TRBJ2-3; cdr3_aa: CASSAGTRGPDTQYF
v_call: TRBV11-3; d_call: NA; j_call: TRBJ2-1; cdr3_aa: CASSLYHNEQFF
v_call: TRBV11-2; d_call: TRBD1; j_call: TRBJ2-3; cdr3_aa: CASSLRQGTDTQYF
v_call: TRBV30; d_call: TRBD2; j_call: TRBJ2-3; cdr3_aa: CAWNRGVPTDTQYF
v_call: TRBV10-3; d_call: TRBD2; j_call: TRBJ2-7; cdr3_aa: CAISLQTSGASYEQYF
v_call: TRBV7-9; d_call: NA; j_call: TRBJ2-7; cdr3_aa: CASSSGQRIEQYF
v_call: TRBV9; d_call: TRBD1; j_call: TRBJ2-3; cdr3_aa: CASRPTGGADTQYF